This T cell receptor beta chain originates from a study of regulatory T cells in long-lasting Graves disease. Time point noted: newly diagnosed GD, antithyroid drugs for less than 3 months. PBMCs were the source of the RNA used for TCR sequencing. Library construction for TCR beta used iRepertoire HTBI primers and Arm-PCR of CDR3 regions. TCRdb reprocessed the multiplex PCR reads via MiXCR and lists one record per CDR3 protein. The sample consists of 500,000 or so distinct CDR3 sequences, about 16% of them appearing once. V was clipped by 7 bases and J by 5 bases, with 19 bases between them. CDR3 size: 14 residues. Germline V gene data show CDR1 as SQVTM and CDR2 as ANQGSEA. These data were likewise used in another study, on T cells in Graves' hyperthyroidism and ophthalmopathy.

The sequencing used peripheral blood mononuclear cells (PBMCs), collected at new diagnosis, from a patient treated with antithyroid drugs. The source of this sequence is a woman aged 40-65 years with Graves disease. The chain combines TRBV29-1 with TRBJ2-3; TRBD2 might be the D (6 bases). The CDR3 DNA follows: TGCAGCGGCTCCGGGACTCCGGCGGGAGATACGCAGTATTTT. This codes for CSGSGTPAGDTQYF.